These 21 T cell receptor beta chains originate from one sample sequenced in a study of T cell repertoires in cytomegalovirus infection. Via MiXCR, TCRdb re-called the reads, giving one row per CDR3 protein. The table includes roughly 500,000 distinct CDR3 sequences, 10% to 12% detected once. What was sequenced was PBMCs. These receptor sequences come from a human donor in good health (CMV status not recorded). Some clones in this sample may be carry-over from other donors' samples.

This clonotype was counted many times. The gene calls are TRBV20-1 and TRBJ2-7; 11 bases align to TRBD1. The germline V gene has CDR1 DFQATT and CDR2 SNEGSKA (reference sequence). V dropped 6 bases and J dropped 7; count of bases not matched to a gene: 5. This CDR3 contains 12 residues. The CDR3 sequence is CSARTGGFEQYF. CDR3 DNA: TGCAGTGCCAGGACAGGGGGCTTTGAGCAGTACTTC.

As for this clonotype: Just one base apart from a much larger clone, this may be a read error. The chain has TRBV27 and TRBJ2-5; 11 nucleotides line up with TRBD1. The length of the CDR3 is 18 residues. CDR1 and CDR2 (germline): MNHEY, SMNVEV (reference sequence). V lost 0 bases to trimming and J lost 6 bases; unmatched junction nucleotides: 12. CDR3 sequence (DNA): TGTGCCAGCAGTTTATCAGCGATTGTGGGACAGGGGGGGAAGACCCAGTACTTC. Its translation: CASSLSAIVGQGGKTQYF.

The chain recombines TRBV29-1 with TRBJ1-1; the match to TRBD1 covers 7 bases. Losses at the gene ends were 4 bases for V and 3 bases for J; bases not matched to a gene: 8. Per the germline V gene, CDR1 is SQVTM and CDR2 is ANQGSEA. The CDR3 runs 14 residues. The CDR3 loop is CSVGGTALYTEAFF. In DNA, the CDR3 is TGCAGCGTTGGGGGGACAGCCTTATACACTGAAGCTTTCTTT.

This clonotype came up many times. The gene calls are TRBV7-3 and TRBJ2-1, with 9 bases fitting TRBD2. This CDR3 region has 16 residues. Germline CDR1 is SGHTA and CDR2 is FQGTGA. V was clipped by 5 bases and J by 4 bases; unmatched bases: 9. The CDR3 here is CASSTGTSTIYNEQFF. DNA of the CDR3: TGTGCCAGCAGCACCGGGACTAGCACAATTTACAATGAGCAGTTCTTC.

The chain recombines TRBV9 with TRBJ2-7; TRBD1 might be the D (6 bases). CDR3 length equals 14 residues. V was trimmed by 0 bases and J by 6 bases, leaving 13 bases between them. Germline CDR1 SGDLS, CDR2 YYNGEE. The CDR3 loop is CASSVGTGSGEQYF. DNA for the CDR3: TGTGCCAGCAGCGTAGGAACAGGGTCAGGCGAGCAGTACTTC.

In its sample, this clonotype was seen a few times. DNA for the CDR3: TGCAGTGCTAGACCCTGGGGTACTAATGATGGGACCCAGTACTTC. Residues: CSARPWGTNDGTQYF. This chain uses TRBV20-1 with TRBJ2-5, with unresolved D. The CDR3 is 15 amino acids. Trimming removed 2 bases at V and 7 bases at J, with 20 bases between. Germline CDR1 and CDR2: DFQATT and SNEGSKA (reference sequence).

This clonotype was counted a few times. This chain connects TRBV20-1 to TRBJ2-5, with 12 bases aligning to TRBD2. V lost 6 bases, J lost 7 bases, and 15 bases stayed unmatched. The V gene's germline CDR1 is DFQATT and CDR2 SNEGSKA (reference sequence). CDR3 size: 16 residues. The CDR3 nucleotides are TGCAGTGCCGCACGTGGTTCTAGCGGGGGGGCCGGGACCCAGTACTTC. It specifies CSAARGSSGGAGTQYF.

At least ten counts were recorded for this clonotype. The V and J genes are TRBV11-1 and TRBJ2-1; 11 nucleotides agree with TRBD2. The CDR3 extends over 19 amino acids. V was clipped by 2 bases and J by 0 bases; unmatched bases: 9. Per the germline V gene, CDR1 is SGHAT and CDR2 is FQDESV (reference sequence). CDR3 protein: CASSLLVASGGSSYNEQFF. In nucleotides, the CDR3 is TGTGCCAGCAGCTTATTGGTTGCTAGCGGGGGGAGCTCCTACAATGAGCAGTTCTTC. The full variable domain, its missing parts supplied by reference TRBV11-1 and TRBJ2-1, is EAEVAQSPRYKITEKSQAVAFWCDPISGHATLYWYRQILGQGPELLVQFQDESVVDDSQLPKDRFSAERLKGVDSTLKIQPAELGDSAMYLCASSLLVASGGSSYNEQFFGPGTRLTVL.

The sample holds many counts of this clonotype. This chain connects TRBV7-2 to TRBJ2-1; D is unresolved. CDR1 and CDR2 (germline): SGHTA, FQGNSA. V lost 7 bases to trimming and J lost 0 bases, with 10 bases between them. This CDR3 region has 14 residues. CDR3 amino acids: CASNLDSSYNEQFF. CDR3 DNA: TGTGCCAGCAACCTCGATAGCTCCTACAATGAGCAGTTCTTC.

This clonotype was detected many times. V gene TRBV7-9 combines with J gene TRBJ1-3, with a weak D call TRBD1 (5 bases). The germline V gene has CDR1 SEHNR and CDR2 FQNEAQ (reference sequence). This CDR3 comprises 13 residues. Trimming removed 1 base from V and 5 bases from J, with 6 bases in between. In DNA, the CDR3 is TGTGCCAGCAGCTTAGACAGGCGAAACACCATATATTTT. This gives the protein CASSLDRRNTIYF.

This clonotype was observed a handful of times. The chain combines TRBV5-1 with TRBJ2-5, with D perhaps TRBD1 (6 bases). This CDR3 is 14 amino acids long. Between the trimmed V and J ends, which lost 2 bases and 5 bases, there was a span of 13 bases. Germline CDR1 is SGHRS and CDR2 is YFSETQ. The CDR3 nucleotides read TGCGCCAGCAGCTTTTCCGGGACACGGGAGACCCAGTACTTC. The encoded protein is CASSFSGTRETQYF. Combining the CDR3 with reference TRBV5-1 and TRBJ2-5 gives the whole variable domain KAGVTQTPRYLIKTRGQQVTLSCSPISGHRSVSWYQQTPGQGLQFLFEYFSETQRNKGNFPGRFSGRQFSNSRSEMNVSTLELGDSALYLCASSFSGTRETQYFGPGTRLLVL.

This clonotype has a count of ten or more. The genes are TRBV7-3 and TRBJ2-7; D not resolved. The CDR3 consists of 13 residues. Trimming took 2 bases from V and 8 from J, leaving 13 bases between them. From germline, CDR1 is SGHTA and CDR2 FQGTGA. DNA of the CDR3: TGTGCCAGCAGCTTAGGTTCCAGGCGGAAGCAGTACTTC. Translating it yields CASSLGSRRKQYF.

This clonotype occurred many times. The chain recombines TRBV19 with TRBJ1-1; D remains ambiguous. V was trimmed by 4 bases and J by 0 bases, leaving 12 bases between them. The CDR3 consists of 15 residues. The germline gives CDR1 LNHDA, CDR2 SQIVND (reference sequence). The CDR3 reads CASSTNLGVNTEAFF. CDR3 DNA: TGTGCCAGTAGTACCAACCTAGGAGTGAACACTGAAGCTTTCTTT.

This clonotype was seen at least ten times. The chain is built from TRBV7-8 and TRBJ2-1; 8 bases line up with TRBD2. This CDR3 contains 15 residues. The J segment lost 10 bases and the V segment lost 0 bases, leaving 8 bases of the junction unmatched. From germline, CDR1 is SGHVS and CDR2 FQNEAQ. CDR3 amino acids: CASSLAPAGLEEQFF. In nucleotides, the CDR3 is TGTGCCAGCAGCTTAGCTCCAGCGGGACTAGAAGAGCAGTTCTTC.

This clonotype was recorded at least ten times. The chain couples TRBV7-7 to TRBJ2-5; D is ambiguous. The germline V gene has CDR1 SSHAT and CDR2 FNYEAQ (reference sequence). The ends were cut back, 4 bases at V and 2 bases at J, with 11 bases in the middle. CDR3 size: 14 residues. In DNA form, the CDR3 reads TGTGCCAGCAGCTCGCGGACCGGACAAGAGACCCAGTACTTC. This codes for CASSSRTGQETQYF.

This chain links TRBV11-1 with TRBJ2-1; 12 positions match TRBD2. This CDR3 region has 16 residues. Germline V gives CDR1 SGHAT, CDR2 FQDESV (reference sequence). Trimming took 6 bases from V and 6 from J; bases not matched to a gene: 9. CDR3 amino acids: CASSLRLAGVPNEQFF. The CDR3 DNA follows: TGTGCCAGCAGTTTAAGACTAGCGGGAGTTCCCAATGAGCAGTTCTTC.

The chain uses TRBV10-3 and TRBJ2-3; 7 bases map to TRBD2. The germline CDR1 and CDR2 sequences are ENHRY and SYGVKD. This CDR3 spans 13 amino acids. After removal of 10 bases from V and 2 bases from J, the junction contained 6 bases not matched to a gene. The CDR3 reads CATVAGDTDTQYF. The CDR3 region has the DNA TGTGCCACAGTAGCGGGTGACACAGATACGCAGTATTTT.

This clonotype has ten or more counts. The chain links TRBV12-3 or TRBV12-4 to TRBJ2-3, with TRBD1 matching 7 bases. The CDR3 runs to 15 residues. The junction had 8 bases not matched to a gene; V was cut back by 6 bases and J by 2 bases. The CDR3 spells CASSTQGSNTDTQYF. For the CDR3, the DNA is TGTGCCAGCAGCACACAGGGGTCTAACACAGATACGCAGTATTTT.

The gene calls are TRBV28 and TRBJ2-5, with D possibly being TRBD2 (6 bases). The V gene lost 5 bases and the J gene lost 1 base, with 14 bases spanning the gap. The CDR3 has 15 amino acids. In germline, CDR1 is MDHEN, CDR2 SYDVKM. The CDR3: CASSPPGDPQETQYF. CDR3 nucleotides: TGTGCCAGCAGTCCCCCGGGGGACCCCCAAGAGACCCAGTACTTC.

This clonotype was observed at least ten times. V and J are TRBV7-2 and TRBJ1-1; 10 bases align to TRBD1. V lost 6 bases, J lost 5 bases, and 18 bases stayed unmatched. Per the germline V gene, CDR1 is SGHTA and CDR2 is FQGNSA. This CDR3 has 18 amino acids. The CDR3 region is CASRLGGDRGRLGTEAFF. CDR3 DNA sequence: TGTGCCAGCAGGTTGGGGGGAGACAGGGGGCGCTTGGGAACTGAAGCTTTCTTT.

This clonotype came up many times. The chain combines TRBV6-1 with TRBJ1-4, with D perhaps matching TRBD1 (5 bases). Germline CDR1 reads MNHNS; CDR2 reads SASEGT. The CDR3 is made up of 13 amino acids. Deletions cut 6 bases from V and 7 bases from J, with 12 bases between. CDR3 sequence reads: CASRRTFGEKLFF. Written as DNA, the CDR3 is TGTGCCAGCAGGCGGACATTTGGTGAAAAACTGTTTTTT.